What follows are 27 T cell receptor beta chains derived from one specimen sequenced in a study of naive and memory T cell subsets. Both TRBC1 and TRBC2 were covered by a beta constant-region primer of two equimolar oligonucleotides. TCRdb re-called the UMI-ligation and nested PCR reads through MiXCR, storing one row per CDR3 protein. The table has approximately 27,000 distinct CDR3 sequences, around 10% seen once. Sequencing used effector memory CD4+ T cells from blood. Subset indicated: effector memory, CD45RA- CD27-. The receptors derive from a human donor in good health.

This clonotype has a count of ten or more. Written as DNA, the CDR3 is TGTGCCTGGAGTGTATGGGGCAGGGCAGGTGAAAAACTGTTTTTT. It codes for CAWSVWGRAGEKLFF. The chain links TRBV30 to TRBJ1-4; possible D gene TRBD1, 5 bases. V dropped 0 bases and J dropped 7 bases, with 15 bases sitting between them. The CDR3 is 15 amino acids. Germline V gene lookup returns CDR1 GTSNPN and CDR2 SVGIG (reference sequence).

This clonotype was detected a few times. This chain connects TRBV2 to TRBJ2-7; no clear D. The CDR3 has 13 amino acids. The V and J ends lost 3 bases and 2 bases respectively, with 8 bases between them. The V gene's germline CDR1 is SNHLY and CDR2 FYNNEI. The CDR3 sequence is CASSDGTTYEQYF. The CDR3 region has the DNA TGTGCCAGCAGTGATGGCACTACCTACGAGCAGTACTTC.

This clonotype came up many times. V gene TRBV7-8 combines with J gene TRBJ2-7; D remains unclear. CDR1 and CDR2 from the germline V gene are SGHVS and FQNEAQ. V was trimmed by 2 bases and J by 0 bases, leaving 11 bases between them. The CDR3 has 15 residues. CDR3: CASSLLAQSSYEQYF. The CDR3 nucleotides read TGTGCCAGCAGCTTACTCGCGCAGAGCTCCTACGAGCAGTACTTC. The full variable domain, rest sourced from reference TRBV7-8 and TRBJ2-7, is GAGVSQSPRYKVAKRGQDVALRCDPISGHVSLFWYQQALGQGPEFLTYFQNEAQLDKSGLPSDRFFAERPEGSVSTLKIQRTQQEDSAVYLCASSLLAQSSYEQYFGPGTRLTVT.

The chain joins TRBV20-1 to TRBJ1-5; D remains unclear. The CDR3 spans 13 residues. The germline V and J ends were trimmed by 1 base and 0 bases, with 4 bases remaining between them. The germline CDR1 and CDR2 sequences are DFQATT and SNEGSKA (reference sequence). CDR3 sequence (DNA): TGCAGTGCTAGAGGCTCTAGCAATCAGCCCCAGCATTTT. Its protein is CSARGSSNQPQHF.

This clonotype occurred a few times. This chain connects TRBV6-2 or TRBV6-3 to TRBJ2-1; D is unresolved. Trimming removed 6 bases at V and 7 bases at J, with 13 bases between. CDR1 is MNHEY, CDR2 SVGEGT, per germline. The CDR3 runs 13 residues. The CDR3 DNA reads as TGTGCCAGCAGCAGGAATGTTGTTAATGAGCAGTTCTTC. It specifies CASSRNVVNEQFF.

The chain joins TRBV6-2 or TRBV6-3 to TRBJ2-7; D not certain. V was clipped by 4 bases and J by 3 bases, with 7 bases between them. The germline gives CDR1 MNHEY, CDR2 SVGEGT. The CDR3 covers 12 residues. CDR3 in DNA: TGTGCCAGCAGTTTAACTCTCTACGAGCAGTACTTC. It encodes CASSLTLYEQYF.

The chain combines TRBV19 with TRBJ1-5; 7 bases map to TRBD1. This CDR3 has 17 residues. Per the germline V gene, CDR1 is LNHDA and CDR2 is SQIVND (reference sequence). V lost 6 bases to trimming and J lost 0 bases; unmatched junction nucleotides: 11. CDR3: CASRGDRVGHSNQPQHF. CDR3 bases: TGTGCCAGTAGGGGAGACAGGGTCGGGCATAGCAATCAGCCCCAGCATTTT.

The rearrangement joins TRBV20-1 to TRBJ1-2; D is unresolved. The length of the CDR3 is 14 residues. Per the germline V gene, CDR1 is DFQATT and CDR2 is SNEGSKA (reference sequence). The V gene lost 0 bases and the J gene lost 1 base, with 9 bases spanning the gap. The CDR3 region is CSARDRAGNYGYTF. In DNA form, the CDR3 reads TGCAGTGCTAGAGATAGGGCTGGTAACTATGGCTACACCTTC.

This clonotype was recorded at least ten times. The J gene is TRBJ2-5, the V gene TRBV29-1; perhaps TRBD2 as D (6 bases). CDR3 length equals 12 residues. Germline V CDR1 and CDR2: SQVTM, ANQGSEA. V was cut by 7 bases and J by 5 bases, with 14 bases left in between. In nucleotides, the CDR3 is TGCAGCGGGGCCGTAGCGGAGGAGACCCAGTACTTC. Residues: CSGAVAEETQYF.

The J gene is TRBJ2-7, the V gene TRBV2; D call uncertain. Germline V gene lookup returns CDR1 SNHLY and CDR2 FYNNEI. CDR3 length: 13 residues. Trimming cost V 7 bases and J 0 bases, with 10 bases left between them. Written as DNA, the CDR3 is TGTGCCAGCATCCCTGCCAGCTCCTACGAGCAGTACTTC. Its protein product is CASIPASSYEQYF.

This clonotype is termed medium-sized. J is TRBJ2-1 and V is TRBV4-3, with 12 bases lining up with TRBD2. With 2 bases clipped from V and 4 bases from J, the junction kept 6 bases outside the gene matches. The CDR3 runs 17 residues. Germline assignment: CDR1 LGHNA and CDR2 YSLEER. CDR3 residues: CASSQQATSGGYNEQFF. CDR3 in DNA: TGCGCCAGCAGCCAACAGGCGACTAGCGGGGGATACAATGAGCAGTTCTTC.

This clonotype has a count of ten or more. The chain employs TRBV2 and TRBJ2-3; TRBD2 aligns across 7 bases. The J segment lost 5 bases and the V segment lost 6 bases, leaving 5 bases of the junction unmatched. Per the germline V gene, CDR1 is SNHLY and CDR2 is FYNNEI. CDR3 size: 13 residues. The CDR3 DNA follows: TGTGCCAGCAGCGGACTAGAATTAGATACGCAGTATTTT. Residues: CASSGLELDTQYF. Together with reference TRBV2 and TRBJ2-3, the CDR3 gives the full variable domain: EPEVTQTPSHQVTQMGQEVILRCVPISNHLYFYWYRQILGQKVEFLVSFYNNEISEKSEIFDDQFSVERPDGSNFTLKIRSTKLEDSAMYFCASSGLELDTQYFGPGTRLTVL.

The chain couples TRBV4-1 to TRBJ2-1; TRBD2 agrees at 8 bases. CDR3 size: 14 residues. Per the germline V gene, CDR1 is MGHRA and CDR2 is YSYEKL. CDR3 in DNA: TGCGCTTGTTCGGCAGCGGGAGTATCCAATGAGCAGTTCTTC. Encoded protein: CACSAAGVSNEQFF.

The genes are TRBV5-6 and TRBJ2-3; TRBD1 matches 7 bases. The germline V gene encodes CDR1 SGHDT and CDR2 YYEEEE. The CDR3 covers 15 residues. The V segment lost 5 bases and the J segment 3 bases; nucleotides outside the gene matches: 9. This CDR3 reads CASRSKYRGTDTQYF. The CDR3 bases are TGTGCCAGCAGATCGAAATACAGGGGTACAGATACGCAGTATTTT.

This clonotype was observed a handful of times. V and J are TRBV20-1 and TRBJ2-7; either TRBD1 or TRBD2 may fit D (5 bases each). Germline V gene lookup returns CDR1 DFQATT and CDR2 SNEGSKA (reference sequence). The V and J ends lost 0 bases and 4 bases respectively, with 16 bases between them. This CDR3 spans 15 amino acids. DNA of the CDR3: TGCAGTGCTAGAGATATTAAGGGGACGGGATACGAGCAGTACTTC. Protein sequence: CSARDIKGTGYEQYF.

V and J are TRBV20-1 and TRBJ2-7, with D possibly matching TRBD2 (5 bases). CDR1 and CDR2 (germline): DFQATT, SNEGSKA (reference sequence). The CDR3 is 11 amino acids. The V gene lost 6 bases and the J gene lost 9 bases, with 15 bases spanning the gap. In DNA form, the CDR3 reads TGCAGTGCCCAACTCCCTCGGGGGCAGTACTTC. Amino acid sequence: CSAQLPRGQYF.

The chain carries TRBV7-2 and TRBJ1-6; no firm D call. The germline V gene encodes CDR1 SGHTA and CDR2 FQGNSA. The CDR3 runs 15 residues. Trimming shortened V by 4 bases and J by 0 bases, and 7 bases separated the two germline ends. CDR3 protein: CASSWADSYNSPLHF. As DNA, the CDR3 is TGTGCCAGCAGCTGGGCGGACTCCTATAATTCACCCCTCCACTTT.

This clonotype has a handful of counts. The CDR3 DNA reads as TGCAGTGCGCCGGGAGCGGCGGGAGGTCCCAAAAACATTCAGTACTTC. Its protein is CSAPGAAGGPKNIQYF. V gene TRBV20-1 combines with J gene TRBJ2-4; 8 nucleotides line up with TRBD2. CDR3 length: 16 amino acids. V lost 6 bases and J lost 2; bases outside the gene matches: 12. The germline V gene encodes CDR1 DFQATT and CDR2 SNEGSKA (reference sequence).

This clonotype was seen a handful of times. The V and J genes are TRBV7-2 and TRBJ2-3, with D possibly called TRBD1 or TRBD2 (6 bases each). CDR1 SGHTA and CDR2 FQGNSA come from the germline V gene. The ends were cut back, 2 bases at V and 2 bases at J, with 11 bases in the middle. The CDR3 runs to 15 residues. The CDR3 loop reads CASSLRGANTDTQYF. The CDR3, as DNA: TGTGCCAGCAGCTTAAGGGGGGCCAACACAGATACGCAGTATTTT.

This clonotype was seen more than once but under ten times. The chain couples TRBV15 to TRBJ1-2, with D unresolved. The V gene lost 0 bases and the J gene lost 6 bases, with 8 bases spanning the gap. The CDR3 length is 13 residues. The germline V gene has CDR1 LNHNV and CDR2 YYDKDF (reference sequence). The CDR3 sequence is CATSRDRGNGYTF. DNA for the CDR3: TGTGCCACCAGCAGAGACCGCGGGAATGGCTACACCTTC.

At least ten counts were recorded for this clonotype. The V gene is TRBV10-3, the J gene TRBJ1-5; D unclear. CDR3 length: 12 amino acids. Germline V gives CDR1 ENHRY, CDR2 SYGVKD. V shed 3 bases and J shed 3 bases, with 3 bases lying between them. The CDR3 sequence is CAISDINQPQHF. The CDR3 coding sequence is TGTGCCATCAGTGATATCAATCAGCCCCAGCATTTT.

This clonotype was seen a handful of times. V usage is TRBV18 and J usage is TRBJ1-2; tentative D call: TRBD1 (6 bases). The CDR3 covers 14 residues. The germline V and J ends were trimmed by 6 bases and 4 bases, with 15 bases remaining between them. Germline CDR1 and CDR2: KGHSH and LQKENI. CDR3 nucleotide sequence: TGTGCCAGCTCCCGGGGGGCATATGGCTATGGCTACACCTTC. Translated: CASSRGAYGYGYTF.

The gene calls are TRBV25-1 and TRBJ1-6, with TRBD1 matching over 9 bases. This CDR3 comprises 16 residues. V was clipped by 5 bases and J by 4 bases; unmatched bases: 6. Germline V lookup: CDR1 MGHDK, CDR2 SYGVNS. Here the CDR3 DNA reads TGTGCCAGCAGTTCGGACAGGGGAGCGTATAATTCACCCCTCCACTTT. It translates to CASSSDRGAYNSPLHF.

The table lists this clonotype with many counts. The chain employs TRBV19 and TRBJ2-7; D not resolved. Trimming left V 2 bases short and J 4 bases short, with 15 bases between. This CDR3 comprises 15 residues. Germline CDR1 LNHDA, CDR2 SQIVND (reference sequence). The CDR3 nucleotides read TGTGCCAGTAGTATAAGTTCTGTCCTGACATACGAGCAGTACTTC. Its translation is CASSISSVLTYEQYF.

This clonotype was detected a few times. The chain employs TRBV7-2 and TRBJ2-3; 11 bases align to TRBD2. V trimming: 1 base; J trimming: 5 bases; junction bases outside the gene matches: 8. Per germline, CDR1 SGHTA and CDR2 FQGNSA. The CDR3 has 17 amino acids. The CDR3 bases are TGTGCCAGCAGCTTAGATATAGCGGGAGGGCGCCGAGATACGCAGTATTTT. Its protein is CASSLDIAGGRRDTQYF.

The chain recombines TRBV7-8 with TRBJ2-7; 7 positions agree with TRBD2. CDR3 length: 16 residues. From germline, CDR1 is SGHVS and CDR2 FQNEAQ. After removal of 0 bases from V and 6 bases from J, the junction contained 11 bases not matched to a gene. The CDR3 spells CASSLAFEGGSSEQYF. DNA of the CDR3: TGTGCCAGCAGCTTAGCGTTCGAGGGAGGGTCAAGCGAGCAGTACTTC.

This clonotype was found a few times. CDR3 nucleotide sequence: TGCGCCAGCAGCTTGGGAGCGGGGATAGGCCAGCCCCAGCATTTT. Protein sequence: CASSLGAGIGQPQHF. The chain has TRBV5-1 and TRBJ1-5; no reliable D call. The CDR3 covers 15 residues. The ends were cut back, 0 bases at V and 7 bases at J, with 14 bases in the middle. Germline lookup yields CDR1 SGHRS and CDR2 YFSETQ.